This TCR beta chain was identified in a study of T cells in Graves' hyperthyroidism and ophthalmopathy. The CDR3 runs 15 residues. Per the germline V gene, CDR1 is SQVTM and CDR2 is ANQGSEA. Trimming left V 3 bases short and J 4 bases short, with 18 bases between. Amplified TCR beta CDR3 regions derived from RNA transcripts. HTBI primers were employed in a first-round RT-PCR of the TCR CDR3. TCRdb analysed the multiplex PCR reads with MiXCR anew, one entry per CDR3 protein. Of about 610,000 distinct CDR3 sequences in the sample, about 15% were seen once. This TCR was sampled from a woman aged 35 to 49 with Graves' ophthalmopathy. Sequences were obtained from blood. V and J are TRBV29-1 and TRBJ1-2, with D perhaps matching TRBD1 (6 bases). The CDR3 coding sequence is TGCAGCGTTGACCGGTTTGGACAGAACGCCTATGGCTACACCTTC. Its protein is CSVDRFGQNAYGYTF.